These 14 T cell receptor beta chains came from one sample sequenced in a study of shared T cell receptors in the human thymus. TCRdb's table, derived via immunoSEQ multiplex PCR, lists solely in-frame clones and lacks some. This sample carries roughly 550,000 clones, around 82% of them seen once, and the ten largest clones take 0.013%. These data were also reused for a study on human thymus T cells.

The sample consisted of thymocytes. Receptors originate from a boy under three years old with a congenital heart defect.

The chain joins TRBV5-1 to TRBJ1-1, with D possibly matching TRBD1 (5 bases). The CDR3 length is 15 residues. CDR1 SGHRS and CDR2 YFSETQ come from the germline V gene. Trimming removed 0 bases at V and 7 bases at J, with 16 bases between. CDR3 DNA: TGCGCCAGCAGCTTGGCCTCGGGAGAGAGGGGTGAAGCTTTCTTT. Translated: CASSLASGERGEAFF. Full variable domain (remainder filled in from reference TRBV5-1 and TRBJ1-1): KAGVTQTPRYLIKTRGQQVTLSCSPISGHRSVSWYQQTPGQGLQFLFEYFSETQRNKGNFPGRFSGRQFSNSRSEMNVSTLELGDSALYLCASSLASGERGEAFFGQGTRLTVV.

V usage is TRBV6-1 and J usage is TRBJ1-5, with D uncertain. CDR1 MNHNS and CDR2 SASEGT come from the germline V gene. There are 15 residues in the CDR3. Trimming cost V 3 bases and J 4 bases, with 13 bases left between them. This CDR3 reads CASSEASGWNQPQHF. As DNA, the CDR3 is TGTGCCAGCAGTGAGGCGTCAGGATGGAATCAGCCCCAGCATTTT.

The CDR3 is CASSLVAHQRQGFYYEQYF. Written as DNA, the CDR3 is TGTGCCAGCAGTTTGGTTGCCCACCAGAGACAGGGCTTTTACTACGAGCAGTACTTC. V gene TRBV27 combines with J gene TRBJ2-7; TRBD1 matches 7 bases. CDR3 length: 19 amino acids. Looked up from germline, CDR1 is MNHEY and CDR2 is SMNVEV (reference sequence). The V and J ends lost 3 bases and 3 bases, in that order; junction bases with no gene match: 20.

V and J are TRBV11-2 and TRBJ1-1; 7 bases align to TRBD1. The CDR3 is made up of 14 amino acids. The V gene's germline CDR1 is SGHAT and CDR2 FQNNGV. V lost 4 bases, J lost 4 bases, and 6 bases stayed unmatched. CDR3 sequence: CASSSPRGFTEAFF. The CDR3, as DNA: TGTGCCAGCAGCTCTCCCAGGGGGTTCACTGAAGCTTTCTTT. Drawing the rest from reference TRBV11-2 and TRBJ1-1, the complete variable domain is EAGVAQSPRYKIIEKRQSVAFWCNPISGHATLYWYQQILGQGPKLLIQFQNNGVVDDSQLPKDRFSAERLKGVDSTLKIQPAKLEDSAVYLCASSSPRGFTEAFFGQGTRLTVV.

This clone was found a few times. The chain couples TRBV27 to TRBJ2-7; D remains ambiguous. The CDR3 covers 14 residues. In germline, CDR1 is MNHEY, CDR2 SMNVEV (reference sequence). V lost 4 bases to trimming and J lost 0 bases, with 10 bases between them. The CDR3 reads CASSWAASSYEQYF. The CDR3 nucleotides are TGTGCCAGCAGTTGGGCTGCGAGCTCCTACGAGCAGTACTTC.

This sequence joins TRBV4-3 and TRBJ2-7; TRBD2 agrees at 11 bases. After removal of 0 bases from V and 3 bases from J, the junction contained 4 bases not matched to a gene. Germline V CDR1 and CDR2: LGHNA, YSLEER. The CDR3 extends over 16 amino acids. The CDR3 loop is CASSQERLAGLYEQYF. The CDR3 DNA reads as TGCGCCAGCAGCCAAGAAAGACTAGCGGGACTCTACGAGCAGTACTTC.

The chain employs TRBV10-3 and TRBJ2-2; 7 positions agree with TRBD2. V gave up 4 bases and J gave up 4 bases; unmatched junction bases: 9. CDR3 size: 16 residues. Germline V gene sequence: CDR1 ENHRY, CDR2 SYGVKD. Written as DNA, the CDR3 is TGTGCCATCAGTGTAAAACCCGGGACTACCACCGGGGAGCTGTTTTTT. This sequence encodes CAISVKPGTTTGELFF.

The gene calls are TRBV4-3 and TRBJ1-4; tentative D call: TRBD1 (5 bases). The CDR3 contains 17 residues. V lost 0 bases to trimming and J lost 7 bases, with 18 bases between them. CDR1 and CDR2 from the germline V gene are LGHNA and YSLEER. The DNA of the CDR3 is TGCGCCAGCAGCCAAGATTTTAGAGGCAGGGAAGTTGAAAAACTGTTTTTT. It is translated as CASSQDFRGREVEKLFF.

The V and J genes are TRBV19 and TRBJ2-1; 9 nucleotides agree with TRBD2. With V trimmed by 4 bases and J by 9 bases, 7 bases remained unmatched. CDR1 is LNHDA, CDR2 SQIVND, per germline (reference sequence). The CDR3 contains 14 residues. CDR3 coding DNA: TGTGCCAGTAGTAAAGGCGGGAGGGCCCGTGAGCAGTTCTTC. Translation gives CASSKGGRAREQFF.

V usage is TRBV7-9 and J usage is TRBJ1-1; TRBD1 aligns across 11 bases. Unmatched junction bases numbered 7, after V lost 3 bases and J lost 1 base. Germline-derived CDR1 and CDR2 are SEHNR and FQNEAQ (reference sequence). The CDR3 is 17 amino acids. In DNA form, the CDR3 reads TGTGCCAGCAGCTTGCGGACAGGGGGCGCCTCGAACACTGAAGCTTTCTTT. Translating it yields CASSLRTGGASNTEAFF.

The chain links TRBV4-3 to TRBJ2-7; D remains ambiguous. CDR3 size: 16 residues. Germline V CDR1 and CDR2: LGHNA, YSLEER. V gave up 1 base and J gave up 0 bases, with 13 bases separating them. The CDR3 reads CASSQVVRRSSYEQYF. The CDR3 region has the DNA TGCGCCAGCAGCCAAGTGGTCCGCAGATCCTCCTACGAGCAGTACTTC.

This clone appeared a few times. The V gene is TRBV20-1, the J gene TRBJ2-3; D is uncertain. Looked up from germline, CDR1 is DFQATT and CDR2 is SNEGSKA (reference sequence). This CDR3 is built from 11 residues. Between the trimmed V and J ends, which lost 7 bases and 6 bases, there was a span of 11 bases. The CDR3 sequence is CSEKFEDTQYF. CDR3 bases: TGCAGTGAAAAGTTCGAGGATACGCAGTATTTT.

The J gene is TRBJ1-1, the V gene TRBV27; D is ambiguous. V shed 5 bases and J shed 0 bases, with 10 bases lying between them. Germline CDR1 reads MNHEY; CDR2 reads SMNVEV (reference sequence). The CDR3 contains 14 residues. CDR3 coding DNA: TGTGCCAGCAGTCAAGATCGAGTGAACACTGAAGCTTTCTTT. It translates to CASSQDRVNTEAFF.

The chain employs TRBV28 and TRBJ2-4; 8 bases align to TRBD2. CDR3 size: 17 residues. Germline lookup yields CDR1 MDHEN and CDR2 SYDVKM. The trim removed 3 bases at V and 1 base at J, leaving 8 bases unmatched. The CDR3 is CASSFPRRGAAKNIQYF. CDR3 nucleotides: TGTGCCAGCAGTTTCCCCCGGCGGGGGGCGGCCAAAAACATTCAGTACTTC. Full variable domain (missing parts from reference TRBV28 and TRBJ2-4): DVKVTQSSRYLVKRTGEKVFLECVQDMDHENMFWYRQDPGLGLRLIYFSYDVKMKEKGDIPEGYSVSREKKERFSLILESASTNQTSMYLCASSFPRRGAAKNIQYFGAGTRLSVL.